Following are 29 T cell receptor beta chains from one sample sequenced in a study of PD-1 blockade in classical Hodgkin lymphoma. Measured with immunoSEQ multiplex PCR; TCRdb has only the in-frame clones, and not every one. The data hold 24,000 or so clones, with 80% observed a single time. There was relapse after autologous stem cell transplantation in every patient, and there was variation in brentuximab vedotin exposure. Material: peripheral blood mononuclear cells (PBMCs), obtained before the second cycle of nivolumab. Receptors originate from a human donor with classical Hodgkin lymphoma.

The J gene is TRBJ1-5, the V gene TRBV5-5; D might be TRBD1 (5 bases). V lost 0 bases, J lost 5 bases, and 15 bases lay in between. CDR3 length equals 16 residues. The germline gives CDR1 SGHKS, CDR2 YYEKEE (reference sequence). CDR3 sequence reads: CASSLVLDIRHQPQHF. The DNA of the CDR3 is TGTGCCAGCAGCTTGGTCCTGGACATCAGACATCAGCCCCAGCATTTT.

The rearrangement links TRBV4-1 to TRBJ1-2; a possible D gene is TRBD1 (6 bases). Trimming cost V 2 bases and J 6 bases, with 13 bases left between them. The CDR3 has 14 residues. Germline lookup yields CDR1 MGHRA and CDR2 YSYEKL. The CDR3 region has the DNA TGCGCCAGCAGCCAAAGACTTTCAGGGGATGGCTACACCTTC. It yields the protein CASSQRLSGDGYTF.

The chain joins TRBV5-5 to TRBJ2-1, with 7 bases identical to TRBD1. Unmatched junction bases numbered 14, after V lost 1 base and J lost 1 base. CDR1 and CDR2 from the germline V gene are SGHKS and YYEKEE (reference sequence). The CDR3 sequence is 19 residues long. The CDR3 coding sequence is TGTGCCAGCAGCTTGTTATCAAGGCCCCGACAGGGTTCCTACAATGAGCAGTTCTTC. Translating it yields CASSLLSRPRQGSYNEQFF.

The chain carries TRBV27 and TRBJ1-2, with no clear D. The germline V gene encodes CDR1 MNHEY and CDR2 SMNVEV (reference sequence). CDR3 length: 13 residues. Trimming pared 7 bases from V and 6 bases from J, leaving 15 bases between. The CDR3 here is CASTKGWGNGYTF. CDR3 DNA sequence: TGTGCCAGCACAAAAGGATGGGGAAATGGCTACACCTTC.

The rearrangement links TRBV5-5 to TRBJ2-5, with D hard to call. Germline V lookup: CDR1 SGHKS, CDR2 YYEKEE (reference sequence). CDR3 size: 13 residues. V was trimmed by 0 bases and J by 1 base, leaving 4 bases between them. This CDR3 reads CASSLGSQETQYF. The DNA of the CDR3 is TGTGCCAGCAGCTTGGGCTCCCAAGAGACCCAGTACTTC.

The chain uses TRBV13 and TRBJ2-6; D unresolved. V lost 3 bases and J lost 2, with 14 bases in between. Per germline, CDR1 PRHDT and CDR2 FYEKMQ (reference sequence). The CDR3 is 17 amino acids. The CDR3 here is CASSLGQHRAGANVLTF. For the CDR3, the DNA is TGTGCCAGCAGCTTGGGTCAGCATCGGGCTGGGGCCAACGTCCTGACTTTC.

This clone was observed a single time. The genes are TRBV10-3 and TRBJ2-3; 7 nucleotides align to TRBD2. The CDR3 totals 22 residues. J gave up 0 bases and V 7 bases, and 28 bases lay outside the gene matches. Germline V gene sequence: CDR1 ENHRY, CDR2 SYGVKD. The CDR3 loop reads CAIIPNTVAVGGSPESTDTQYF. For the CDR3, the DNA is TGTGCCATCATCCCCAATACGGTTGCAGTCGGCGGGAGCCCGGAGAGCACAGATACGCAGTATTTT.

The chain joins TRBV2 to TRBJ2-5; D gene uncertain. Germline values: CDR1 SNHLY, CDR2 FYNNEI. The CDR3 runs 11 residues. Deletions cut 5 bases from V and 5 bases from J, with 6 bases between. The CDR3 spells CASSSPETQYF. The CDR3 bases are TGTGCCAGCAGTTCACCGGAGACCCAGTACTTC.

The J gene is TRBJ2-7, the V gene TRBV6-5, with 7 bases aligning to TRBD1. Germline CDR1 and CDR2: MNHEY and SVGAGI. With V trimmed by 2 bases and J by 6 bases, 13 bases remained unmatched. The CDR3 runs 16 residues. The CDR3 coding sequence is TGTGCCAGCAGTTACCCAGTAAAGGGGGCGGTTGCCGAGCAGTACTTC. Its translation is CASSYPVKGAVAEQYF.

The gene calls are TRBV7-6 and TRBJ1-3, with D perhaps TRBD1 (5 bases). The V and J ends lost 0 bases and 2 bases respectively, with 5 bases between them. CDR1 and CDR2 (germline): SGHVS, FNYEAQ. The CDR3 contains 14 residues. CDR3 in amino acids: CASSLAGAGNTIYF. CDR3 DNA: TGTGCCAGCAGCTTAGCAGGGGCTGGAAACACCATATATTTT.

This clone has only a few counts. The V and J genes are TRBV5-6 and TRBJ2-7; the D gene could be TRBD1 or TRBD2 (6 bases each). V was pared by 5 bases and J by 0 bases, with 12 bases between. The CDR3 has 14 amino acids. In germline, CDR1 is SGHDT, CDR2 YYEEEE. DNA for the CDR3: TGTGCCAGCAGACCCGGGGGCTTCTCCTACGAGCAGTACTTC. It codes for CASRPGGFSYEQYF.

This chain connects TRBV18 to TRBJ2-7; D is unclear. The germline CDR1 and CDR2 sequences are KGHSH and LQKENI. This CDR3 has 11 residues. V was trimmed by 4 bases and J by 3 bases, leaving 4 bases between them. The DNA for the CDR3 is TGTGCCAGCTCACTGGTCTACGAGCAGTACGTC. It codes for CASSLVYEQYV.

The chain links TRBV16 to TRBJ2-1, with a weak D call TRBD2 (5 bases). The CDR3 is 15 residues long. V was cut by 1 base and J by 8 bases, with 15 bases left in between. Germline V CDR1 and CDR2: KGHSY, FQNENV. CDR3 amino acids: CASSQWTLAGDEQFF. The DNA for the CDR3 is TGTGCCAGCAGCCAATGGACCCTAGCAGGCGATGAGCAGTTCTTC.

V is TRBV7-2 and J is TRBJ1-1, with a possible D match to TRBD1 (6 bases). The germline gives CDR1 SGHTA, CDR2 FQGNSA. There are 17 residues in the CDR3. V lost 3 bases and J 8 bases, leaving 25 bases between the germline ends. The CDR3 region has the DNA TGTGCCAGCAGCTTGGAAACCGGCCTCACAGGGACTCAAGAAGCTTTCTTT. Protein: CASSLETGLTGTQEAFF.

The rearrangement joins TRBV5-1 to TRBJ2-2; D remains unclear. The CDR3 runs 14 residues. Trimming stripped 1 base from V and 0 bases from J, with 4 bases between. The V gene's germline CDR1 is SGHRS and CDR2 YFSETQ. The DNA of the CDR3 is TGCGCCAGCAGCTTGCTCGCGAACACCGGGGAGCTGTTTTTT. Its protein is CASSLLANTGELFF.

The chain has TRBV28 and TRBJ1-3; D remains unclear. Germline V gene lookup returns CDR1 MDHEN and CDR2 SYDVKM. The CDR3 extends over 15 amino acids. V was cut by 2 bases and J by 0 bases, with 8 bases left in between. The CDR3 DNA reads as TGTGCCAGCAGTTTAGGGAGGTTCTCTGGAAACACCATATATTTT. Its translation: CASSLGRFSGNTIYF.

J is TRBJ2-2 and V is TRBV7-9, with D possibly TRBD2 on 5 matching bases. V shed 5 bases and J shed 3 bases, with 7 bases lying between them. The CDR3 extends over 13 amino acids. CDR1 and CDR2 from the germline V gene are SEHNR and FQNEAQ (reference sequence). In DNA form, the CDR3 reads TGTGCCAGCAGCCGGGGAGACACCGGGGAGCTGTTTTTT. Amino acid sequence: CASSRGDTGELFF.

The chain is built from TRBV6-6 and TRBJ1-2; 7 bases line up with TRBD1. The CDR3 runs to 14 residues. Germline CDR1 is MNHNY and CDR2 is SVGAGI (reference sequence). V was clipped by 5 bases and J by 4 bases; unmatched bases: 7. CDR3 in DNA: TGTGCCAGCAGTGCCGACAGGGCTGGCTATGGCTACACCTTC. This codes for CASSADRAGYGYTF.

V gene TRBV5-4 combines with J gene TRBJ2-3, with 9 nucleotides matching TRBD2. The CDR3 runs 14 residues. CDR1 SGHNT and CDR2 YYREEE come from the germline V gene (reference sequence). Trimming cost V 4 bases and J 5 bases; bases outside gene matches: 5. CDR3 nucleotide sequence: TGTGCCAGCAGCCCTAGCGGGGCGGGAGATACGCAGTATTTT. It is translated as CASSPSGAGDTQYF.

This clone was detected only once. The chain uses TRBV5-1 and TRBJ2-5; possibly TRBD1 for D (6 bases). Germline CDR1 SGHRS, CDR2 YFSETQ. This CDR3 is 17 amino acids long. The germline V and J ends were trimmed by 4 bases and 5 bases, with 24 bases remaining between them. The CDR3 loop reads CASSPERPGVITETQYF. The CDR3 nucleotides read TGCGCCAGCAGCCCGGAACGGCCAGGGGTTATCACTGAGACCCAGTACTTC.

The CDR3 loop is CASSQDRGQPQHF. CDR3 DNA: TGTGCCAGCAGCCAAGATCGAGGTCAGCCCCAGCATTTT. The chain is built from TRBV14 and TRBJ1-5; D unclear. CDR1 and CDR2 (germline): SGHDN, FVKESK. This CDR3 is built from 13 residues. The ends were cut back, 0 bases at V and 6 bases at J, with 6 bases in the middle.

The V and J genes are TRBV6-1 and TRBJ1-1, with D perhaps TRBD1 (5 bases). This CDR3 contains 16 residues. Germline V lookup: CDR1 MNHNS, CDR2 SASEGT. Trimming shortened V by 1 base and J by 1 base, and 13 bases separated the two germline ends. The CDR3 spells CASSEDLGHPNTEAFF. CDR3 sequence (DNA): TGTGCCAGCAGTGAAGACCTCGGACATCCGAACACTGAAGCTTTCTTT.

The J gene is TRBJ1-1, the V gene TRBV28; D gene unclear. Between the trimmed V and J ends, which lost 3 bases and 2 bases, there was a span of 10 bases. There are 14 residues in the CDR3. Germline-derived CDR1 and CDR2 are MDHEN and SYDVKM. The CDR3 nucleotides read TGTGCCAGCAGTTTTTTCGCTAGCAACACTGAAGCTTTCTTT. Translating it yields CASSFFASNTEAFF.

Only a few counts were recorded for this clone. The chain uses TRBV4-3 and TRBJ2-1; 13 positions agree with TRBD2. Germline V gene data show CDR1 as LGHNA and CDR2 as YSLEER. CDR3 length: 17 residues. V trimming: 2 bases; J trimming: 8 bases; junction bases outside the gene matches: 9. The CDR3 is CASSQYGLAGVNDEQFF. The CDR3 bases are TGCGCCAGCAGCCAATATGGACTAGCGGGAGTAAATGATGAGCAGTTCTTC.

This clone was detected only a few times. V usage is TRBV11-2 and J usage is TRBJ2-5; 10 bases are a match to TRBD2. Trimming removed 0 bases from V and 4 bases from J; junction bases left unmatched: 5. Germline assignment: CDR1 SGHAT and CDR2 FQNNGV. This CDR3 contains 16 residues. CDR3 DNA: TGTGCCAGCAGCTTAGAAGGGGGACTAGCGAGAGAGACCCAGTACTTC. This translates into CASSLEGGLARETQYF.

The chain has TRBV5-4 and TRBJ2-3; 7 nucleotides match TRBD2. V lost 9 bases, J lost 3 bases, and 16 bases stayed unmatched. Germline CDR1 SGHNT, CDR2 YYREEE (reference sequence). The CDR3 is 16 residues long. The DNA for the CDR3 is TGTGCCACCCATGACCGACCCGCGGGAGCGACAGATACGCAGTATTTT. Translation: CATHDRPAGATDTQYF.

V usage is TRBV6-5 and J usage is TRBJ2-4; either TRBD1 or TRBD2 may supply D (5 bases each). The germline gives CDR1 MNHEY, CDR2 SVGAGI. The V end lost 2 bases, the J end lost 9 bases, and 17 bases lay between the germline ends. The length of the CDR3 is 15 residues. The CDR3 region has the DNA TGTGCCAGCAGTTACAGAAGTGGGACCGGAGGCATTCAGTACTTC. Amino acid sequence: CASSYRSGTGGIQYF.

The genes are TRBV6-5 and TRBJ1-2; TRBD1 is a possible D gene (6 bases). From germline, CDR1 is MNHEY and CDR2 SVGAGI. The CDR3 covers 13 residues. Trimming took off 5 bases at V and 5 bases at J, with 12 bases between the two ends. Here the CDR3 reads CASSRTALYGYTF. CDR3 sequence (DNA): TGTGCCAGCAGTCGGACAGCCCTGTATGGCTACACCTTC.

This chain joins TRBV14 and TRBJ2-1, with 9 bases lining up with TRBD1. Losses at the gene ends were 6 bases for V and 8 bases for J; bases not matched to a gene: 14. From germline, CDR1 is SGHDN and CDR2 FVKESK. The CDR3 extends over 16 amino acids. The CDR3 region is CASRSLPGTGSDEQFF. As DNA, the CDR3 is TGTGCCAGCAGGTCCCTCCCCGGGACAGGGAGCGATGAGCAGTTCTTC. The entire variable domain, with the rest obtained from reference TRBV14 and TRBJ2-1, is as follows: EAGVTQFPSHSVIEKGQTVTLRCDPISGHDNLYWYRRVMGKEIKFLLHFVKESKQDESGMPNNRFLAERTGGTYSTLKVQPAELEDSGVYFCASRSLPGTGSDEQFFGPGTRLTVL.